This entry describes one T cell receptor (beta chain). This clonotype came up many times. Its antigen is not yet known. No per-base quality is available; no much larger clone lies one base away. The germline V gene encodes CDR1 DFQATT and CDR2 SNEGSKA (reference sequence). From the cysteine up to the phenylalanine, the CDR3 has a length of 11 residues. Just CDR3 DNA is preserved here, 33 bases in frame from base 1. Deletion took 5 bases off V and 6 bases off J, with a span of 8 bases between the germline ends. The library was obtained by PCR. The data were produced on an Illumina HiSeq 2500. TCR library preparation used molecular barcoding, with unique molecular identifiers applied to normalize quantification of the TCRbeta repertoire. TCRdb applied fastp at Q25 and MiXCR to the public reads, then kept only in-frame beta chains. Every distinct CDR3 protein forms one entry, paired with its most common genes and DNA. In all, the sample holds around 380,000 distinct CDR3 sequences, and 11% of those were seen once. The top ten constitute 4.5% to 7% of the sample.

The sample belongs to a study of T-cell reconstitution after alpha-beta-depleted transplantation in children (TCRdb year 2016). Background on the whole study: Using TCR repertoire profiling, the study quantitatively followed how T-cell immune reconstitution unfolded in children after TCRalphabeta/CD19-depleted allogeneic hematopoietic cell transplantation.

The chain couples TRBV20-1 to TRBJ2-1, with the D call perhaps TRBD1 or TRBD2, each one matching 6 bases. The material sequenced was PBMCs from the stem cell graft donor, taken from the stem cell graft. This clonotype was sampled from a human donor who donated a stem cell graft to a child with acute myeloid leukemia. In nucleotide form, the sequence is TGCAGTGCTTGGGGGGCCAATGAGCAGTTCTTC. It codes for CSAWGANEQFF.